This T cell receptor beta chain is drawn from a study of chemoradiotherapy in HPV16-positive cancers. Profiled with immunoSEQ multiplex PCR; TCRdb holds only in-frame clones, not every one. This sample has about 53,000 clones, with 90% found just once. Germline-derived CDR1 and CDR2 are GTSNPN and SVGIG (reference sequence). The junction had 4 bases not matched to a gene; V was cut back by 2 bases and J by 6 bases. This CDR3 comprises 13 residues. This clonotype was sampled from a human donor with HPV-associated anogenital cancer. The gene calls are TRBV30 and TRBJ2-7; TRBD1 aligns across 10 bases. The specimen comprised blood, sampled from a patient who underwent chemoradiotherapy. Written as DNA, the CDR3 is TGTGCCTGGAGTCTGACAGGGGGCGGCGAGCAGTACTTC. Residues: CAWSLTGGGEQYF.